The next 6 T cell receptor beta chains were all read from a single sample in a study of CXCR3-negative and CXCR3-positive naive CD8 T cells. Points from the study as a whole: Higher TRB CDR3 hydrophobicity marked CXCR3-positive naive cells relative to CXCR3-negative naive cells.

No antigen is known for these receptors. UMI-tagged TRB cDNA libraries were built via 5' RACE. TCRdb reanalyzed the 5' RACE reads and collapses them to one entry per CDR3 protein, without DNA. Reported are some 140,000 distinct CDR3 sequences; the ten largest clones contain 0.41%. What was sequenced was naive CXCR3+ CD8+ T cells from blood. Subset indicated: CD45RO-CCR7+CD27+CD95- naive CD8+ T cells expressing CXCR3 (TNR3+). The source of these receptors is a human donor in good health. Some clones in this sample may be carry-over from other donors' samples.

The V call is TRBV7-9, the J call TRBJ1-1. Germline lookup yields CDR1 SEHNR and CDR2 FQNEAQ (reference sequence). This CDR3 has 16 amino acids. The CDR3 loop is CASSHLGSGVWTEAFF.

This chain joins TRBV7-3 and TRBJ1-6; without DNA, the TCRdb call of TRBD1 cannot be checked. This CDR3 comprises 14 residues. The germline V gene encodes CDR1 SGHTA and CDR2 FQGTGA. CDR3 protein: CASAAAGPDSPLHF.

The chain's CDR3 is CASSAILDGYTF. The genes are TRBV9 and TRBJ1-2. The CDR3 covers 12 residues. CDR1 and CDR2 (germline): SGDLS, YYNGEE.

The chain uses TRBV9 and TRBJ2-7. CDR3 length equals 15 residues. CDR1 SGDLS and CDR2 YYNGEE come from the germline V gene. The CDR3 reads CASSVGTYSSYEQYF.

CDR3 in amino acids: CSGGSWGYGYTF. The chain uses TRBV29-1 and TRBJ1-2. The germline V gene encodes CDR1 SQVTM and CDR2 ANQGSEA. This CDR3 has 12 amino acids.

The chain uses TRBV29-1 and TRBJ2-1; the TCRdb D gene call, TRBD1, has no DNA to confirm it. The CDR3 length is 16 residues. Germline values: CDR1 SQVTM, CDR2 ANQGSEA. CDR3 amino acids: CSVAPLLGSSYNEQFF.